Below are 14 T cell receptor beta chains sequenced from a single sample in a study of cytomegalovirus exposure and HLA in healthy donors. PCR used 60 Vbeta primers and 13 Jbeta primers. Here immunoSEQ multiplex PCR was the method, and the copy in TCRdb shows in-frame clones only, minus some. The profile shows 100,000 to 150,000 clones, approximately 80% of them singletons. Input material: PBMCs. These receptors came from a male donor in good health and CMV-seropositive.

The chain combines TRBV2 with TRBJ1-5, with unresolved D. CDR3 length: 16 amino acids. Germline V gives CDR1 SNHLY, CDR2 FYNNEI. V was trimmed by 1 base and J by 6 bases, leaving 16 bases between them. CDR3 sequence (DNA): TGTGCCAGCAGTGAAGGGGGAAGGAGGCTCCGTCAGCCCCAGCATTTT. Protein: CASSEGGRRLRQPQHF.

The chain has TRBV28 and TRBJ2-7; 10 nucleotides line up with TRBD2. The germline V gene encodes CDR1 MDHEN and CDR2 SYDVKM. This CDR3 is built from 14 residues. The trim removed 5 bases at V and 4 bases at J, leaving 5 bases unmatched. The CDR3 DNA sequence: TGTGCCAGCAGTAGCGGGGGGGCCCGGTACGAGCAGTACTTC. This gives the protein CASSSGGARYEQYF.

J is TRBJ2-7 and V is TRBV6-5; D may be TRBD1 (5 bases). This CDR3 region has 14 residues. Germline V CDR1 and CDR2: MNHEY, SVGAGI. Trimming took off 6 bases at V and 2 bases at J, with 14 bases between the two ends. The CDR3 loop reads CASSDRQSAYEQYF. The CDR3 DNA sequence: TGTGCCAGCAGCGACAGACAGTCCGCCTACGAGCAGTACTTC.

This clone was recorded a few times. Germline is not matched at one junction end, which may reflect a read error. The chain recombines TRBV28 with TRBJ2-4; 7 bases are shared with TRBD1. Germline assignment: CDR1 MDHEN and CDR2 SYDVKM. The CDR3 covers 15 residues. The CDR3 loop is CASSLDRSEPNSQYF. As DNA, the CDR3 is TGTGCCAGCAGCCTGGACAGGTCCGAGCCGAACAGTCAGTACTTC.

CDR3 sequence reads: CASRRLVSTDTQYF. The DNA for the CDR3 is TGTGCCAGCAGGAGGCTTGTTTCGACAGATACGCAGTATTTT. The chain is built from TRBV2 and TRBJ2-3; D is unresolved. V lost 6 bases and J lost 3, with 13 bases in between. Looked up from germline, CDR1 is SNHLY and CDR2 is FYNNEI. CDR3 length: 14 amino acids.

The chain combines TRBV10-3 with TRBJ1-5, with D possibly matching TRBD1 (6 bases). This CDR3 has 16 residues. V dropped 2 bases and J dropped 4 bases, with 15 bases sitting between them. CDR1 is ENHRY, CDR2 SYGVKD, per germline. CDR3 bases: TGTGCCATCAGTGAGGGGGGTGGGGGCATGAATCAGCCCCAGCATTTT. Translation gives CAISEGGGGMNQPQHF.

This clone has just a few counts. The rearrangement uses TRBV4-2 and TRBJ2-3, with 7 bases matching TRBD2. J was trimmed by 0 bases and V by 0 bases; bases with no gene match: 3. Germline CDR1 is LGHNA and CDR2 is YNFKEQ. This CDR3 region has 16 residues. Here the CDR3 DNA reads TGTGCCAGCAGCCAAGAGCTAGCGGAAAGCACAGATACGCAGTATTTT. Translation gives CASSQELAESTDTQYF.

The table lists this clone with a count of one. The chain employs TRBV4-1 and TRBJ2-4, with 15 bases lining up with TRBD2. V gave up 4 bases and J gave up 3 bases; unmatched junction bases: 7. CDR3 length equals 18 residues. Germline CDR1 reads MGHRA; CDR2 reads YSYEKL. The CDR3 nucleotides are TGCGCCAGCAGCCCTGGACTAGCGGGGGGGCCCGTCAAAAACATTCAGTACTTC. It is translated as CASSPGLAGGPVKNIQYF.

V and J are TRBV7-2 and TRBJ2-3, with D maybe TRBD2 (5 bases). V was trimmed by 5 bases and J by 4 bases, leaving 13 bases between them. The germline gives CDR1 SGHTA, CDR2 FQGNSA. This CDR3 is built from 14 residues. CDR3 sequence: CASSLGGPADTQYF. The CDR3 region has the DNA TGTGCCAGCAGCCTAGGAGGTCCCGCAGATACGCAGTATTTT.

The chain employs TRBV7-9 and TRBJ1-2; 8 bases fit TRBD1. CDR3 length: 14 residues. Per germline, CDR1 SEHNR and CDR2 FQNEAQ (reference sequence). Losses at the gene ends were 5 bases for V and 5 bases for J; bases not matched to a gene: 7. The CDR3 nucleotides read TGTGCCAGCAGCGCAGGGGGCGCCGGGTATGGCTACACCTTC. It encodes CASSAGGAGYGYTF.

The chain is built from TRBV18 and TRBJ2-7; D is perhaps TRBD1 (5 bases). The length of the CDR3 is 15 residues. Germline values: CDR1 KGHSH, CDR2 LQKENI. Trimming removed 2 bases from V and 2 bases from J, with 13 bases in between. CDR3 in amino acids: CASSPRQNTAYEQYF. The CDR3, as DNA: TGTGCCAGCTCACCAAGACAGAATACGGCCTACGAGCAGTACTTC.

CDR3 amino acids: CAWSGRGYTF. CDR3 in DNA: TGTGCCTGGAGTGGGCGGGGCTACACCTTC. The chain uses TRBV30 and TRBJ1-2; D unresolved. Germline V CDR1 and CDR2: GTSNPN, SVGIG (reference sequence). V was cut by 1 base and J by 8 bases, with 5 bases left in between. The CDR3 is 10 amino acids.

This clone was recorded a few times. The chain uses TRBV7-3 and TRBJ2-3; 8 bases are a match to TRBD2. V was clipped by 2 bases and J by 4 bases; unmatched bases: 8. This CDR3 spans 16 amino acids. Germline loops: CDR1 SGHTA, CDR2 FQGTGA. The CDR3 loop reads CASSLGLAGSPDTQYF. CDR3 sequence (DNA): TGTGCCAGCAGCTTAGGTCTAGCGGGCTCCCCAGATACGCAGTATTTT. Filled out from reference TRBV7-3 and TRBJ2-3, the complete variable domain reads GAGVSQTPSNKVTEKGKYVELRCDPISGHTALYWYRQSLGQGPEFLIYFQGTGAADDSGLPNDRFFAVRPEGSVSTLKIQRTERGDSAVYLCASSLGLAGSPDTQYFGPGTRLTVL.

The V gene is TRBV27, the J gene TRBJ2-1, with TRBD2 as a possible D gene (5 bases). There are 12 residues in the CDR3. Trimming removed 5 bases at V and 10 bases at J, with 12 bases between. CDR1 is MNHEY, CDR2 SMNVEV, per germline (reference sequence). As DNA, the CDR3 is TGTGCCAGCAGTGGCCCCCGGAGGGAGCAGTTCTTC. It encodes CASSGPRREQFF.